The rows below give T cell receptor beta chains drawn from one sample of a study of tumor and adjacent non-tumor tissue in lung cancer. MiXCR was run by TCRdb on the multiplex PCR reads, yielding one entry per CDR3 protein. The sample yields tens of thousands of distinct CDR3 sequences, more than 70% seen once. The sample consisted of lung tumor tissue. The receptors were sampled from a man aged 55-75 years with non-small cell lung cancer. Both conserved end residues are trimmed from each CDR3. The D gene is left open where the match is weak.

j_call v_call d_call cdr3_aa
TRBJ2-1 TRBV20-1 TRBD2 NALIAGGRNEQF
TRBJ2-7 TRBV29-1 TRBD2 SVEDRRAGGSYEQY
TRBJ1-5 TRBV28 - ASKRRNYNQPQH
TRBJ2-3 TRBV20-1 TRBD2 SARKEGGSMTDTQY
TRBJ2-5 TRBV10-3 - ATGISPQETHY
TRBJ2-3 TRBV29-1 - SVVTGAASTDTQY
TRBJ2-1 TRBV29-1 TRBD2 SIEGDYRDGLSNEQF
TRBJ2-1 TRBV20-1 - SARDPTGSGKNYNEQF
TRBJ2-2 TRBV6-2/TRBV6-3 - ASTIRGATGDLL
TRBJ1-5 TRBV12-3/TRBV12-4 - ASSLPDRYGHPQH
TRBJ1-1 TRBV19 - ASSIRVDTEAF
TRBJ1-5 TRBV20-1 - SASQAFKPQD
TRBJ2-7 TRBV29-1 TRBD2 SVEAKGLAGGNEQY
TRBJ2-4 TRBV11-2 TRBD2 ASSLDGETSGCKNIQY
TRBJ1-4 TRBV6-5 - GSSYGGGRGEKLF
TRBJ2-7 TRBV20-1 TRBD2 SDTGTSGRFTEQY
TRBJ2-5 TRBV5-1 TRBD2 ASRLVAGRETQY
TRBJ1-6 TRBV6-1 TRBD1 ASTTGGYNTPLH
TRBJ1-5 TRBV6-5 - ASSYSGDNQSQH
TRBJ2-3 TRBV12-3/TRBV12-4 - ANSFYTLTGFTDTQY
TRBJ2-1 TRBV10-2 - ASNSGIEQF
TRBJ2-6 TRBV29-1 - SIDLGEWANVQT
TRBJ2-7 TRBV12-3/TRBV12-4 - ANSFLGSSYEQY
TRBJ2-1 TRBV20-1 TRBD1 SARDRDRGYNEQF
TRBJ2-7 TRBV20-1 - SATLAVGSNEQY
TRBJ2-7 TRBV6-6 - ASSGSSASSYEQY
TRBJ2-1 TRBV29-1 - SAEGSKGTGQF
TRBJ2-7 TRBV6-5 - ASSYSRQVMVEQY
TRBJ1-1 TRBV29-1 - SVAPGHGMNTEAF
TRBJ1-1 TRBV29-1 - SIGGSGAF
TRBJ1-2 TRBV12-3/TRBV12-4 - ATKHRGSYGFT
TRBJ2-1 TRBV6-5 - ASSSARGRAYNEQF
TRBJ2-7 TRBV20-1 - SVPKSGDIGKQY
TRBJ2-5 TRBV29-1 - SVSDLYQETQY
TRBJ2-7 TRBV20-1 - SARLSCYYEQY
TRBJ2-1 TRBV20-1 TRBD2 CVGGLAGYNEQF
TRBJ2-3 TRBV20-1 - SARDPQESTDTQY
TRBJ2-7 TRBV12-5 TRBD1 AIGLVPGTGQLSDSYEQY
TRBJ1-1 TRBV12-3/TRBV12-4 - ACRGQQWNTEAF
TRBJ2-2 TRBV6-6 TRBD1 ASRPTPGTANIGELF
TRBJ2-7 TRBV5-1 - ASSLGGQYEQY
TRBJ1-5 TRBV28 - VSRSPGSNQPQH
TRBJ1-4 TRBV7-8 - ASSPHQGPSEKLF
TRBJ2-1 TRBV5-1 - ASSLDVGQTYNEHF
TRBJ1-1 TRBV29-1 - SASPGWGMNTEAF
TRBJ1-3 TRBV11-1 - ASNFGTGFAGNTIY
TRBJ1-1 TRBV5-6 - ASSNMGGEAF
TRBJ2-1 TRBV30 - AWTGGQYNNKQF
TRBJ2-3 TRBV7-9 - ASSWTGGGSDTQY
TRBJ2-1 TRBV19 TRBD2 TSRPTSTPAGAYNEQF
TRBJ2-2 TRBV20-1 - SASAANTVERF
TRBJ1-2 TRBV10-3 TRBD1 VIKDREQGGYT
TRBJ1-2 TRBV6-2/TRBV6-3 - VSSYRSRGYT
TRBJ1-2 TRBV20-1 TRBD1 SVPGTVGGYGYT
TRBJ2-1 TRBV6-5 - ASRHGVLNEQF
TRBJ1-3 TRBV28 - ASSLIRRGISENTIY
TRBJ2-3 TRBV9 - ASSVDSSPTDTQY
TRBJ2-7 TRBV29-1 - SVVTGTSGSGLEQY
TRBJ1-1 TRBV20-1 TRBD1 SAVSRGMNTEAI